The 14 T cell receptor beta chains below all came from one sample that was sequenced in a study of CD8+CD57+ T cells in acquired aplastic anemia. Genomic DNA acted as the template from which TCR beta VDJ combination and CDR3 sequence profiling were carried out. Each CDR3 protein gets one entry after TCRdb re-called the reads with MiXCR. Of 310,000 or so distinct CDR3 sequences listed, approximately 60% are singletons. Individuals selected for sequencing had exhibited CD8+CD57+ cell expansion on flow cytometry. Sequencing used sorted CD4+, CD8+, or CD8+CD57+ T cells (not recorded which) from PBMCs. The receptors originated from a human donor with aplastic anemia.

The sample holds many counts of this clonotype. CDR3 nucleotide sequence: TGCGCCAGCAGCTTGAACAGGGGTTCTGAAGCTTTCTTT. It encodes CASSLNRGSEAFF. The V gene is TRBV5-1, the J gene TRBJ1-1, with 7 bases matching TRBD1. Germline values: CDR1 SGHRS, CDR2 YFSETQ. The CDR3 consists of 13 residues. V was pared by 1 base and J by 6 bases, with 3 bases of the junction left unmatched.

To note about this clonotype: The conserved phenylalanine or tryptophan is not found at the CDR3 terminus, so this likely reflects a read error. The chain combines TRBV20-1 with TRBJ1-2, with unresolved D. V was clipped by 7 bases and J by 3 bases, with 18 bases between them. The CDR3 has 14 amino acids. Germline V gene data show CDR1 as DFQATT and CDR2 as SNEGSKA (reference sequence). CDR3 DNA sequence: TGCAGTGTTTCAGGACTGATCTTCGACTATGGCTACACCTCC. This sequence encodes CSVSGLIFDYGYTS.

Ten or more counts support this clonotype. The chain has TRBV11-2 and TRBJ1-3; D ambiguous. V lost 0 bases to trimming and J lost 11 bases, with 11 bases between them. Germline CDR1 reads SGHAT; CDR2 reads FQNNGV. The CDR3 is made up of 13 amino acids. CDR3 nucleotides: TGTGCCAGCAGCTTAGATTTCGGGTCAGCCATATATTTT. Its translation is CASSLDFGSAIYF.

Remarks on this clonotype: Because the CDR3's place on the DNA is in doubt, the DNA is left out and the CDR3 is given as listed by TCRdb. The chain carries TRBV9 and TRBJ1-4. The V gene's germline CDR1 is SGDLS and CDR2 YYNGEE. The CDR3 numbers 16 amino acids, ends counted. The CDR3 here is CASSVGGGSPNEKLFF.

V gene TRBV9 combines with J gene TRBJ2-2; weak D call: TRBD1 (6 bases). Trimming shortened V by 1 base and J by 0 bases, and 13 bases separated the two germline ends. The CDR3 sequence is 17 residues long. CDR1 SGDLS and CDR2 YYNGEE come from the germline V gene. DNA for the CDR3: TGTGCCAGCAGCGTACCTTTTACAGGGACGAACACCGGGGAGCTGTTTTTT. This codes for CASSVPFTGTNTGELFF. Together with reference TRBV9 and TRBJ2-2, the CDR3 gives the full variable domain: DSGVTQTPKHLITATGQRVTLRCSPRSGDLSVYWYQQSLDQGLQFLIQYYNGEERAKGNILERFSAQQFPDLHSELNLSSLELGDSALYFCASSVPFTGTNTGELFFGEGSRLTVL.

This clonotype was seen repeatedly, ten times or more. The genes are TRBV19 and TRBJ1-6; possibly TRBD1 for D (5 bases). CDR1 is LNHDA and CDR2 is SQIVND in the germline V gene (reference sequence). V was cut by 6 bases and J by 7 bases, with 13 bases left in between. This CDR3 region has 14 residues. The CDR3 reads CASSTGITNSPLHF. DNA for the CDR3: TGTGCCAGTAGCACAGGCATTACGAATTCACCCCTCCACTTT.

The chain recombines TRBV6-1 with TRBJ1-2; D gene uncertain. This CDR3 comprises 14 residues. Germline V lookup: CDR1 MNHNS, CDR2 SASEGT. V lost 5 bases and J lost 1, with 11 bases in between. The CDR3 nucleotides are TGTGCCAGCAGTTACTCTCCGGGTAACTATGGCTACACCTTC. Translation: CASSYSPGNYGYTF.

This clonotype was detected ten times or more. The chain employs TRBV6-1 and TRBJ2-7, with D perhaps assigned TRBD1 or TRBD2 (5 bases each). The CDR3 runs to 14 residues. Germline CDR1 and CDR2: MNHNS and SASEGT. Deletions cut 3 bases from V and 2 bases from J, with 11 bases between. CDR3 sequence reads: CASSDRDGAYEQYF. CDR3 nucleotides: TGTGCCAGCAGTGATAGGGACGGTGCCTACGAGCAGTACTTC.

The chain links TRBV4-1 to TRBJ1-1; D may be TRBD1 (5 bases). The V end lost 1 base, the J end lost 1 base, and 13 bases lay between the germline ends. This CDR3 is built from 16 residues. Germline V gene data show CDR1 as MGHRA and CDR2 as YSYEKL. The CDR3, as DNA: TGCGCCAGCAGCCAAGCGGTTCTCAGGGAGAACACTGAAGCTTTCTTT. The encoded protein is CASSQAVLRENTEAFF.

The genes are TRBV7-2 and TRBJ2-2; tentatively, D is TRBD1 (6 bases). The CDR3 totals 13 residues. Germline assignment: CDR1 SGHTA and CDR2 FQGNSA. Trimming took off 3 bases at V and 6 bases at J, with 8 bases between the two ends. The CDR3 region has the DNA TGTGCCAGCAGCTTCGAGGGGGCCGGGGAGCTGTTTTTT. Amino acid sequence: CASSFEGAGELFF.

This clonotype was observed a handful of times. The CDR3 DNA is TGTGCCAGCTCCCCTGGGACAGCACCAACGAACACCGGGGAGCTGTTTTTT. Encoded protein: CASSPGTAPTNTGELFF. The genes are TRBV18 and TRBJ2-2; the match to TRBD1 covers 7 bases. Germline V CDR1 and CDR2: KGHSH, LQKENI. J was trimmed by 0 bases and V by 6 bases; bases with no gene match: 10. The CDR3 covers 17 residues.

The table lists this clonotype with a count of one. The V gene is TRBV15, the J gene TRBJ2-5; 7 bases fit TRBD2. This CDR3 region has 16 residues. The germline CDR1 and CDR2 sequences are LNHNV and YYDKDF (reference sequence). V shed 1 base and J 1 base; nucleotides not matched to a gene: 6. In DNA form, the CDR3 reads TGTGCCACCAGCAGAGGGAAGAGGGAGGGCCAAGAGACCCAGTACTTC. Protein product: CATSRGKREGQETQYF. The full variable domain, in which reference TRBV15 and TRBJ2-5 provide the parts outside the CDR3, is DAMVIQNPRYQVTQFGKPVTLSCSQTLNHNVMYWYQQKSSQAPKLLFHYYDKDFNNEADTPDNFQSRRPNTSFCFLDIRSPGLGDTAMYLCATSRGKREGQETQYFGPGTRLLVL.

This clonotype has ten or more counts. The chain uses TRBV20-1 and TRBJ1-2, with 7 bases fitting TRBD1. J gave up 0 bases and V 8 bases, and 6 bases lay outside the gene matches. CDR3 length: 13 residues. The V gene's germline CDR1 is DFQATT and CDR2 SNEGSKA (reference sequence). The CDR3 loop is CSIRQGANYGYTF. CDR3 nucleotides: TGCAGTATACGACAGGGTGCTAACTATGGCTACACCTTC.

This clonotype was recorded many times. The rearrangement joins TRBV4-1 to TRBJ2-1, with 7 bases identical to TRBD1. Germline V CDR1 and CDR2: MGHRA, YSYEKL. J was trimmed by 1 base and V by 0 bases; bases with no gene match: 0. The CDR3 sequence is 15 residues long. CDR3 amino acids: CASSQETGSYNEQFF. The CDR3 nucleotides read TGCGCCAGCAGCCAAGAGACAGGGTCCTACAATGAGCAGTTCTTC.